The 23 T cell receptor beta chains in this list originate from one sample, sequenced in a study of blood T cell repertoires in COVID-19. Sequencing used immunoSEQ multiplex PCR; TCRdb keeps in-frame clones, though not all of them. The table records around 130,000 clones, roughly 80% of them present only once. Sequencing input: peripheral blood. These receptors were collected from an elderly woman with acute or convalescent COVID-19.

Regarding this clone: At one end the junction does not follow the germline gene, possibly because of a read error. V and J are TRBV7-7 and TRBJ2-1; D not certain. Germline CDR1 is SSHAT and CDR2 is FNYEAQ (reference sequence). This CDR3 comprises 15 residues. The CDR3 DNA reads as TGTGCTAGCAGCTTATCAAAAGAGCTACACAATGAGCAGTTCTTC. This sequence encodes CASSLSKELHNEQFF.

The V call is TRBV18, the J call TRBJ1-2; 8 bases map to TRBD1. This CDR3 has 14 residues. V gave up 3 bases and J gave up 4 bases; unmatched junction bases: 4. Germline values: CDR1 KGHSH, CDR2 LQKENI. The CDR3 reads CASSPKTGVYGYTF. In DNA form, the CDR3 reads TGTGCCAGCTCACCCAAGACAGGGGTCTATGGCTACACCTTC. Looking up the rest from reference TRBV18 and TRBJ1-2 gives the full variable domain: NAGVMQNPRHLVRRRGQEARLRCSPMKGHSHVYWYRQLPEEGLKFMVYLQKENIIDESGMPKERFSAEFPKEGPSILRIQQVVRGDSAAYFCASSPKTGVYGYTFGSGTRLTVV.

For the CDR3, the DNA is TGCGCCAGCAGCACTACCAAGACCCAGTACTTC. It translates to CASSTTKTQYF. The rearrangement uses TRBV5-1 and TRBJ2-5; D is ambiguous. V was shortened by 4 bases and J by 6 bases, with 7 bases between the two germline ends. Germline CDR1 and CDR2: SGHRS and YFSETQ. The CDR3 runs 11 residues.

The rearrangement links TRBV15 to TRBJ1-6, with D perhaps TRBD1 (5 bases). The CDR3 is 16 residues long. V gave up 0 bases and J gave up 7 bases, with 13 bases separating them. Germline V lookup: CDR1 LNHNV, CDR2 YYDKDF (reference sequence). CDR3 bases: TGTGCCACCAGCAGAGATTGGGGCGGCAGGAATTCACCCCTCCACTTT. Its protein product is CATSRDWGGRNSPLHF. Using reference TRBV15 and TRBJ1-6 for the parts outside the CDR3, the full variable domain is DAMVIQNPRYQVTQFGKPVTLSCSQTLNHNVMYWYQQKSSQAPKLLFHYYDKDFNNEADTPDNFQSRRPNTSFCFLDIRSPGLGDTAMYLCATSRDWGGRNSPLHFGNGTRLTVT.

This chain connects TRBV7-2 to TRBJ1-3; D gene uncertain. Trimming stripped 2 bases from V and 1 base from J, with 9 bases between. The CDR3 consists of 15 residues. Germline values: CDR1 SGHTA, CDR2 FQGNSA. CDR3 in DNA: TGTGCCAGCAGCTTAAATCCGGGGTCTGGAAACACCATATATTTT. Its protein product is CASSLNPGSGNTIYF.

This chain joins TRBV7-2 and TRBJ2-1; 7 nucleotides align to TRBD1. V shed 5 bases, J shed 5 bases, and the junction held 12 bases outside the gene matches. The CDR3 has 16 amino acids. Germline CDR1 reads SGHTA; CDR2 reads FQGNSA. DNA of the CDR3: TGTGCCAGCAGCCCCCAGACAGGGAGATCGGACAATGAGCAGTTCTTC. Protein product: CASSPQTGRSDNEQFF. Filled out from reference TRBV7-2 and TRBJ2-1, the complete variable domain reads GAGVSQSPSNKVTEKGKDVELRCDPISGHTALYWYRQSLGQGLEFLIYFQGNSAPDKSGLPSDRFSAERTGGSVSTLTIQRTQQEDSAVYLCASSPQTGRSDNEQFFGPGTRLTVL.

On this clone itself: One end of the junction varies from germline; a read error may be responsible. This rearrangement joins TRBV14 to TRBJ2-5, with TRBD2 matching 8 bases. The CDR3 spans 16 residues. Germline V lookup: CDR1 SGHDN, CDR2 FVKESK. CDR3 in DNA: TGTGCCAGCAGCCAAGGTGGGACTAGTCCCCAAGGGACCCAGTACTTC. Its translation: CASSQGGTSPQGTQYF.

The V call is TRBV7-2, the J call TRBJ2-1, with 10 nucleotides matching TRBD1. Germline lookup yields CDR1 SGHTA and CDR2 FQGNSA. The ends lost 5 bases at V and 4 bases at J; junction bases unmatched: 14. The CDR3 is made up of 18 amino acids. For the CDR3, the DNA is TGTGCCAGCAGCGACCGGGGTCGGGGACAGGGGCGATACAATGAGCAGTTCTTC. It specifies CASSDRGRGQGRYNEQFF.

This rearrangement joins TRBV13 to TRBJ2-3, with TRBD1 identical over 11 bases. The CDR3 is 16 residues long. Trimming at V came to 5 bases and at J to 3 bases, leaving 7 bases not matched to a gene. Germline CDR1 and CDR2: PRHDT and FYEKMQ (reference sequence). CDR3 sequence: CASSPGTGGRTDTQYF. CDR3 sequence (DNA): TGTGCCAGCAGCCCTGGGACAGGGGGGCGGACAGATACGCAGTATTTT.

The V call is TRBV6-5, the J call TRBJ2-7; TRBD1 aligns across 8 bases. The CDR3 is 13 residues long. Germline V gives CDR1 MNHEY, CDR2 SVGAGI. V trimming: 2 bases; J trimming: 7 bases; junction bases outside the gene matches: 4. The CDR3 protein is CASSYRDRLEQYF. The CDR3 DNA reads as TGTGCCAGCAGTTACCGGGACAGGCTGGAGCAGTACTTC.

The chain combines TRBV28 with TRBJ1-1, with 12 bases lining up with TRBD1. CDR3 length: 17 residues. CDR1 is MDHEN, CDR2 SYDVKM, per germline. V shed 4 bases, J shed 4 bases, and the junction held 10 bases outside the gene matches. CDR3 region: CASSSTGQGAYGTEAFF. The CDR3 DNA sequence: TGTGCCAGCAGTTCCACGGGACAGGGGGCTTACGGCACTGAAGCTTTCTTT.

The chain has TRBV5-5 and TRBJ1-5; 7 bases are shared with TRBD1. Germline CDR1 is SGHKS and CDR2 is YYEKEE (reference sequence). V was pared by 4 bases and J by 5 bases, with 3 bases of the junction left unmatched. The CDR3 extends over 13 amino acids. The CDR3 DNA is TGTGCCAGCAGCGTGACAGGGCATCAGCCCCAGCATTTT. Encoded protein: CASSVTGHQPQHF.

The chain links TRBV29-1 to TRBJ2-3; 8 positions agree with TRBD2. Germline lookup yields CDR1 SQVTM and CDR2 ANQGSEA. The CDR3 is 13 residues long. Germline trimming cut 7 bases from V and 3 bases from J; bases unmatched to any gene: 6. The CDR3 spells CSAGGGQTDTQYF. For the CDR3, the DNA is TGCAGCGCCGGCGGGGGGCAGACAGATACGCAGTATTTT.

This chain uses TRBV18 with TRBJ1-3, with 8 bases fitting TRBD1. The CDR3 has 17 amino acids. CDR1 is KGHSH, CDR2 LQKENI, per germline. Trimming removed 0 bases from V and 5 bases from J; junction bases left unmatched: 9. CDR3 residues: CASSPPVLGQGRNTIYF. CDR3 nucleotides: TGTGCCAGCTCACCACCAGTTCTCGGACAGGGTCGAAACACCATATATTTT.

The chain combines TRBV30 with TRBJ1-2; 9 bases match TRBD1. The germline gives CDR1 GTSNPN, CDR2 SVGIG (reference sequence). This CDR3 is built from 15 residues. The ends lost 0 bases at V and 6 bases at J; junction bases unmatched: 8. CDR3 loop: CAWSVLTGGRDGYTF. CDR3 nucleotides: TGTGCCTGGAGTGTACTTACAGGGGGCAGGGATGGCTACACCTTC.

This sequence joins TRBV6-4 and TRBJ2-7; D is possibly TRBD1 (5 bases). Germline CDR1 reads MRHNA; CDR2 reads SNTAGT. V lost 4 bases and J lost 5, with 15 bases in between. The CDR3 consists of 14 residues. CDR3 sequence: CASSVIPRVNEQYF. The CDR3, as DNA: TGTGCCAGCAGTGTAATCCCCAGGGTCAACGAGCAGTACTTC.

This chain uses TRBV6-2 or TRBV6-3 with TRBJ2-7; D might be TRBD1 (5 bases). Germline CDR1 and CDR2: MNHEY and SVGEGT. The CDR3 extends over 13 amino acids. The germline V and J ends were trimmed by 5 bases and 0 bases, with 8 bases remaining between them. As DNA, the CDR3 is TGTGCCAGCAGTCAGGACAACTCCTACGAGCAGTACTTC. Translation gives CASSQDNSYEQYF.

The chain links TRBV27 to TRBJ2-7, with TRBD1 identical over 9 bases. Germline V gives CDR1 MNHEY, CDR2 SMNVEV (reference sequence). Trimming took 4 bases from V and 0 from J; bases not matched to a gene: 4. This CDR3 comprises 15 residues. The CDR3 DNA is TGTGCCAGCAGTTACTGGGACAGGGCCTCCTACGAGCAGTACTTC. This encodes CASSYWDRASYEQYF.

This clone was seen a single time. The V and J genes are TRBV3-1 (or the pseudogene TRBV3-2) and TRBJ1-5; 8 bases match TRBD1. The germline V gene encodes CDR1 LGHDT and CDR2 YNNKEL (reference sequence). With 4 bases clipped from V and 7 bases from J, the junction kept 9 bases outside the gene matches. The CDR3 has 15 residues. DNA of the CDR3: TGTGCCAGCAGCCGAACACAGGGGGAGGAACAGCCCCAGCATTTT. This sequence encodes CASSRTQGEEQPQHF.

The rearrangement joins TRBV5-1 to TRBJ2-7; 9 bases align to TRBD1. The ends lost 2 bases at V and 7 bases at J; junction bases unmatched: 13. Looked up from germline, CDR1 is SGHRS and CDR2 is YFSETQ. This CDR3 is 16 amino acids long. CDR3 bases: TGCGCCAGCAGCTTAAAAGGGACAGGGCCCTTACGGGAGCAGTACTTC. As protein: CASSLKGTGPLREQYF.

The genes are TRBV29-1 and TRBJ2-2; D possibly corresponds to TRBD1 (5 bases). The CDR3 totals 14 residues. The germline CDR1 and CDR2 sequences are SQVTM and ANQGSEA. V was pared by 5 bases and J by 0 bases, with 10 bases between. The CDR3 region is CSVLTAANTGELFF. For the CDR3, the DNA is TGCAGCGTTCTGACAGCCGCGAACACCGGGGAGCTGTTTTTT.

This clone was counted a few times. The chain uses TRBV6-6 and TRBJ2-7; tentative D call: TRBD2 (6 bases). The CDR3 sequence is 14 residues long. Trimming removed 6 bases from V and 7 bases from J, with 19 bases in between. Per germline, CDR1 MNHNY and CDR2 SVGAGI (reference sequence). The CDR3 DNA reads TGTGCCAGCAGCGAGGGACTGATAGGCTGGGAGCAGTACTTC. Amino acids: CASSEGLIGWEQYF.

This chain connects TRBV4-1 to TRBJ2-3; TRBD2 agrees at 12 bases. CDR1 is MGHRA, CDR2 YSYEKL, per germline. With V trimmed by 4 bases and J by 0 bases, 5 bases remained unmatched. There are 17 residues in the CDR3. In DNA form, the CDR3 reads TGCGCCAGCAGCCCACGGACTAGCGGGGCTAGCACAGATACGCAGTATTTT. Translating gives CASSPRTSGASTDTQYF.